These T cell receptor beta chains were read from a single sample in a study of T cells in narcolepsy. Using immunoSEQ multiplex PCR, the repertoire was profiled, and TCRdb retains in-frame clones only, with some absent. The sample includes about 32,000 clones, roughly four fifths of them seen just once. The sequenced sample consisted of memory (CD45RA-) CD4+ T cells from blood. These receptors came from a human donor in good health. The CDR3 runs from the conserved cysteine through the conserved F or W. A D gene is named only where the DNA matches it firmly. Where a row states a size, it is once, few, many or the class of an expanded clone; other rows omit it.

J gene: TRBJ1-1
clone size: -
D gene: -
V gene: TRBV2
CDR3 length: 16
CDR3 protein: CASSDGQGIMNTEAFF
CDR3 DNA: TGTGCCAGCAGTGACGGGCAGGGGATTATGAACACTGAAGCTTTCTTT

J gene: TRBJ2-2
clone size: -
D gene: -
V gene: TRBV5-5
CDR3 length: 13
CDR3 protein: CASSFGSTGELFF
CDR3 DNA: TGTGCCAGCAGCTTTGGGAGCACCGGGGAGCTGTTTTTT

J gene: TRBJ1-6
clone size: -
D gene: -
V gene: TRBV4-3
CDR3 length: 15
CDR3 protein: CASSPSGRGASPLHF
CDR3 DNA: TGCGCCAGCAGCCCCAGCGGCAGGGGCGCTTCACCCCTCCACTTT

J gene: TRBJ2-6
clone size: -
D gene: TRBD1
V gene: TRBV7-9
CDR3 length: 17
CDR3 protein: CASSVWGQGIGANVLTF
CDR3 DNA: TGTGCCAGCAGCGTCTGGGGACAGGGGATTGGGGCCAACGTCCTGACTTTC

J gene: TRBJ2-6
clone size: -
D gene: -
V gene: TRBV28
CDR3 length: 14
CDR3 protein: CASRSSSGANVLTF
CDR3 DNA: TGTGCCAGCAGATCGAGCTCTGGGGCCAACGTCCTGACTTTC

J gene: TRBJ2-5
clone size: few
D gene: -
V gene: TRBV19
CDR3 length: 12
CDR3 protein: CASRQAGETQYF
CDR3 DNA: TGTGCCAGCAGACAGGCCGGGGAGACCCAGTACTTC

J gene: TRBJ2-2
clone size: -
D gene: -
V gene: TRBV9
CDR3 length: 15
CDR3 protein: CASSGLASNTGELFF
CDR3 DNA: TGTGCCAGCAGCGGTTTGGCTTCGAACACCGGGGAGCTGTTTTTT

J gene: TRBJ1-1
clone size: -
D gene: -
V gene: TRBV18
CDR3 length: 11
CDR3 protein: CASSNLAGAFF
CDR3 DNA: TGTGCCAGCTCCAACCTGGCAGGAGCTTTCTTT

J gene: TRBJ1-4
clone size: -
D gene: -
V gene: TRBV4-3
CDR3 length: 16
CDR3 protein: CASSQGVTATNEKLFF
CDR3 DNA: TGCGCCAGCAGCCAGGGGGTTACTGCAACTAATGAAAAACTGTTTTTT

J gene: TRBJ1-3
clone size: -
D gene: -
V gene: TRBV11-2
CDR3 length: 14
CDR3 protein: CASSLWEAGNTIYF
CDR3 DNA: TGTGCCAGCAGCTTATGGGAGGCTGGAAACACCATATATTTT

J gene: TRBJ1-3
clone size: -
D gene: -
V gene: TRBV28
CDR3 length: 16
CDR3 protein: CASSSVGPNSGNTIYF
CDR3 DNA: TGTGCCAGCAGTTCTGTCGGACCGAACTCTGGAAACACCATATATTTT

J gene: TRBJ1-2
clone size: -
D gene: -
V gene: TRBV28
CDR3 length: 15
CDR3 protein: CASSPAGRGTYGYTF
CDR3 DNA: TGTGCCAGCAGCCCCGCCGGCAGGGGTACCTATGGCTACACCTTC

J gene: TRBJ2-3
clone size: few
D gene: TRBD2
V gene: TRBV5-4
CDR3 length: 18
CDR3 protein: CASSPRPGLAGGGDTQYF
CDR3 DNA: TGTGCCAGCAGCCCCCGGCCGGGACTAGCGGGGGGGGGAGATACGCAGTATTTT

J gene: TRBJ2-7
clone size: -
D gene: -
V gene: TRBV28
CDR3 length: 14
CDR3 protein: CASVLTPLRSEQYF
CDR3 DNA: TGTGCCAGCGTCCTGACCCCCCTACGTTCCGAGCAGTACTTC

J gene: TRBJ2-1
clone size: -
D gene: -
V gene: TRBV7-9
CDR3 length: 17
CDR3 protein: CASSFTRPGSIVNEQFF
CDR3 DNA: TGTGCCAGCAGCTTTACTAGGCCAGGTAGCATTGTTAATGAGCAGTTCTTC

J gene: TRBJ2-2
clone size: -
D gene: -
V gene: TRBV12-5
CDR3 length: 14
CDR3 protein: CASGTGHLTGELFF
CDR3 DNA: TGTGCTAGTGGAACGGGACACCTCACCGGGGAGCTGTTTTTT

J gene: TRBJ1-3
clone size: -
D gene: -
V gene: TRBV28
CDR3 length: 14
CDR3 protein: CASSWGVPGNTIYF
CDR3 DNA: TGTGCCAGCAGTTGGGGGGTGCCTGGAAACACCATATATTTT

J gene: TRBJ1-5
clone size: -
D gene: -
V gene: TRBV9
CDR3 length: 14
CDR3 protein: CASSAEGRFQPQHF
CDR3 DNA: TGTGCCAGCAGCGCGGAGGGGCGTTTTCAGCCCCAGCATTTT

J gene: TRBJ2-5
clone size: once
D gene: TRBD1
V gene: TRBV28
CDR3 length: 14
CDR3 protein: CASSLGRGQETQYF
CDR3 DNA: TGTGCCAGCAGTTTAGGCAGGGGGCAAGAGACCCAGTACTTC

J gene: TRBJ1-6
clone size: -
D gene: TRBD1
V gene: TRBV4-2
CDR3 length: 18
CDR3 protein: CASSQESQGRSYNSPLHF
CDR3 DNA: TGTGCCAGCAGCCAAGAATCACAGGGGAGGTCCTATAATTCACCCCTCCACTTT

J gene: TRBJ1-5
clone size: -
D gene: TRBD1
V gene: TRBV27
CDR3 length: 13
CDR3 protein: CASSWDRAQPQHF
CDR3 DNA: TGTGCCAGCAGCTGGGACAGGGCGCAGCCCCAGCATTTT

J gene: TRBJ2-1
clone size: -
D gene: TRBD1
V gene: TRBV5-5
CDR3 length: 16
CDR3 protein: CASSLVARGPHNEQFF
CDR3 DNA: TGTGCCAGCAGCTTGGTGGCCAGGGGGCCGCACAATGAGCAGTTCTTC

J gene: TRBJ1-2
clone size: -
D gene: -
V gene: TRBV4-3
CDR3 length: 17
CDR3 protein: CASSQDPGRPTNYGYTF
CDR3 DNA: TGCGCCAGCAGCCAAGATCCTGGCAGACCAACTAACTATGGCTACACCTTC

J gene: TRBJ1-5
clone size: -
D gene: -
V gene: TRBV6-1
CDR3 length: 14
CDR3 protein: CASRQTGSNQPQHF
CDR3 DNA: TGTGCCAGCAGACAAACAGGGAGCAATCAGCCCCAGCATTTT

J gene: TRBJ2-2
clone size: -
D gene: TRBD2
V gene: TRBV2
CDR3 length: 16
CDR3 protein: CASKGGRVTGTGELFF
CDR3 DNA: TGTGCCAGCAAGGGAGGGAGGGTTACGGGCACCGGGGAGCTGTTTTTT

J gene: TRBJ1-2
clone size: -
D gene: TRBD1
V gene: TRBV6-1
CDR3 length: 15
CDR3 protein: CASSARTGNNYGYTF
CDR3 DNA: TGTGCCAGCAGTGCCAGGACAGGGAACAACTATGGCTACACCTTC

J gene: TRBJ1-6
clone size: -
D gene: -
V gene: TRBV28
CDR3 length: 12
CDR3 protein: CASSFEDSPLHF
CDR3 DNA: TGTGCCAGCAGTTTCGAGGATTCACCCCTCCACTTT

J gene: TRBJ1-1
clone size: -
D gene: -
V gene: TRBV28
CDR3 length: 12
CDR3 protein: CASSFSPSVAFF
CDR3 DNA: TGTGCCAGCAGTTTTTCTCCCTCCGTAGCTTTCTTT

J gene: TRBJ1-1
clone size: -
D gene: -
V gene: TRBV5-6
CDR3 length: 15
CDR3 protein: CASSQTGVLNTEAFF
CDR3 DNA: TGTGCCAGCAGCCAGACGGGCGTATTGAACACTGAAGCTTTCTTT

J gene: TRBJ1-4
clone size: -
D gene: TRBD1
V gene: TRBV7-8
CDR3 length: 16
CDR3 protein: CASSPFPGTANEKLFF
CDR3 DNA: TGTGCCAGCAGCCCTTTCCCCGGGACAGCTAATGAAAAACTGTTTTTT

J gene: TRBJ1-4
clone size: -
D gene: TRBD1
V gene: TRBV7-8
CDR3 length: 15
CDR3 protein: CASSGTVQVNEKLFF
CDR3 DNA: TGTGCCAGCAGCGGGACAGTGCAAGTTAATGAAAAACTGTTTTTT

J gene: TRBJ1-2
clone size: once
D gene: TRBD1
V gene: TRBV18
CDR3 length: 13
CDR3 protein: CASSPGQVYGYTF
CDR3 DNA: TGTGCCAGCTCTCCTGGACAGGTCTATGGCTACACCTTC

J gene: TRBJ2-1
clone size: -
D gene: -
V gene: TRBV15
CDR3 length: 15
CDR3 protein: CATRASGGRWDEQFF
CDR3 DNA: TGTGCCACGCGCGCCTCTGGGGGCCGGTGGGATGAGCAGTTCTTC

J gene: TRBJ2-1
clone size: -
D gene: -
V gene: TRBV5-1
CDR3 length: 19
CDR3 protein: CASSPRGPSIFKTYNEQFF
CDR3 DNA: TGCGCCAGCAGCCCGAGGGGACCCTCCATCTTCAAGACGTACAATGAGCAGTTCTTC

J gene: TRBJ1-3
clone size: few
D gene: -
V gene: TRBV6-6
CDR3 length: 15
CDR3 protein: CASSSRGTSGNTIYF
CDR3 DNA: TGTGCCAGCAGCTCCCGAGGGACCTCTGGAAACACCATATATTTT

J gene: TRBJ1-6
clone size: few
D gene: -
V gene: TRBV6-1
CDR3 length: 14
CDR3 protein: CASSRQGSNSPLHF
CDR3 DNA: TGTGCCAGCAGTCGTCAGGGTTCTAATTCACCCCTCCACTTT

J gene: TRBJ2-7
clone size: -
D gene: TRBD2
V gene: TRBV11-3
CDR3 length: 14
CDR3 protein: CASSITGTSYEQYF
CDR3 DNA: TGTGCCAGCAGCATAACCGGGACTAGCTACGAGCAGTACTTC

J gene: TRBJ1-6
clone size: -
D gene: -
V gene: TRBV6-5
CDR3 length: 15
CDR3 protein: CASTPDWNFGSPLHF
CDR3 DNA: TGTGCCAGCACTCCGGACTGGAACTTTGGTTCACCCCTCCACTTT

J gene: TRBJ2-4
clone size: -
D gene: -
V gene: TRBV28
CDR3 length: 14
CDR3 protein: CASNPGGDRNIQYF
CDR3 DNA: TGTGCCAGCAATCCCGGGGGGGACAGAAACATTCAGTACTTC

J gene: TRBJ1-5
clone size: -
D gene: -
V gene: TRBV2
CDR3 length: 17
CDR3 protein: CASSVTFFEVGNQPQHF
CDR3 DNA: TGTGCCAGCAGTGTTACTTTCTTCGAAGTAGGCAATCAGCCCCAGCATTTT

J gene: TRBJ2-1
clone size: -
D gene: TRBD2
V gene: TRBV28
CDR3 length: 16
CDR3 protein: CASRLLLAGVHNEQFF
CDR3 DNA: TGTGCCAGCAGACTCCTACTAGCGGGAGTTCACAATGAGCAGTTCTTC

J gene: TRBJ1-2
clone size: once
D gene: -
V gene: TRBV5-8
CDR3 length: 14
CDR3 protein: CASSLGAGNYGYTF
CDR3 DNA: TGTGCCAGCAGCTTGGGGGCTGGGAACTATGGCTACACCTTC

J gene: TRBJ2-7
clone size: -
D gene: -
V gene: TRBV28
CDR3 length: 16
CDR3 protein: CASSLGGGASSYEQYF
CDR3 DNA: TGTGCCAGCAGTTTGGGGGGCGGGGCGAGCTCCTACGAGCAGTACTTC